This T cell receptor beta chain was sequenced for a study of shared clonotypes between healthy human individuals. Assay used: immunoSEQ multiplex PCR; TCRdb lists only in-frame clones, some missing. The repertoire holds about 750,000 clones, with almost 95% as singletons. CD45RO-negative, CCR7-selected cells formed the naive CD8 fraction, which excluded terminally differentiated effector memory CD45RA+ cells. The donors were all Caucasian adults (living in Nashville, Tennessee). J was trimmed by 3 bases and V by 6 bases; bases with no gene match: 3. The CDR3 sequence is 14 residues long. Germline V gene sequence: CDR1 MNHEY, CDR2 SMNVEV (reference sequence). A word on this clone: This sample includes further DNA sequences coding for the same CDR3.

Sequencing was performed on naive CD8+ T cells sorted from blood. V gene TRBV27 combines with J gene TRBJ2-7; 12 nucleotides align to TRBD2. This TCR derives from a man aged 25-45 years in good health. The CDR3 DNA sequence: TGTGCCAGCAGGGGACTAGCGGGCCGCTACGAGCAGTACTTC. It is translated as CASRGLAGRYEQYF.